The 2 T cell receptor beta chains listed next were all sequenced from one sample in a study of blood T cell repertoires in COVID-19 (dated by TCRdb to about 2020). The library was produced with the immunoSEQ multiplex PCR assay. TCRdb mirrors the immuneACCESS table, restricted to in-frame sequences. Some clones are absent from its copies; in checked studies, under half trace to an unresolved V gene, and the reason for the others is unknown. The sample table holds some 76,000 clones, of which about 89% were seen once. The biggest ten clones account for around 0.6% of the sample. The material sequenced was peripheral blood. Every receptor here comes from a man aged 60 to 69 with acute or convalescent COVID-19.

The chain links TRBV5-6 to TRBJ1-3; D call uncertain. CDR1 is SGHDT and CDR2 is YYEEEE in the germline V gene. This CDR3 region has 15 residues. V gave up 2 bases and J gave up 0 bases, with 9 bases separating them. The CDR3 DNA sequence: TGTGCCAGCAGCTTTGACAAGAGCTCTGGAAACACCATATATTTT. This encodes CASSFDKSSGNTIYF.

V gene TRBV7-6 combines with J gene TRBJ2-3; 7 bases are a match to TRBD1. CDR3 length: 17 amino acids. Losses at the gene ends were 3 bases for V and 4 bases for J; bases not matched to a gene: 13. CDR1 and CDR2 (germline): SGHVS, FNYEAQ. CDR3 residues: CASSLGDRVGKSDTQYF. In DNA, the CDR3 is TGTGCCAGCAGCTTGGGAGACAGGGTGGGAAAATCAGATACGCAGTATTTT.